This TCR beta chain is drawn from a study of OX40 agonist ivuxolimab in advanced cancers. The table came from immunoSEQ multiplex PCR; TCRdb's copy has only in-frame clones and leaves some out. The table has about 73,000 clones, about 86% seen once. Study-wide findings and caveats: Among the lowest levels of clonal expansion were found in partial responders at 0.1-3.0 mg/kg. Also showing low normalized T-cell clonal expansion were some of the nonresponders.

This clone came up a few times. Its antigen is as yet unknown. Other DNA sequences in the sample encode the same CDR3. Deletions cut 4 bases from V and 7 bases from J, with 15 bases between. Germline CDR1 SGHRS, CDR2 YFSETQ. There are 15 residues in the CDR3. The TCR sequence derives from an adult with an advanced solid tumor such as melanoma, head and neck, liver or kidney cancer. The source material was CD4+ or CD8+ T cells sorted from blood, sampled in a trial of the OX40 agonist ivuxolimab. This chain links TRBV5-1 with TRBJ1-6, with D perhaps TRBD1 (6 bases). The CDR3 reads CASSPGGQRNSPLHF. DNA for the CDR3: TGCGCCAGCAGCCCCGGAGGACAGCGGAATTCACCCCTCCACTTT.